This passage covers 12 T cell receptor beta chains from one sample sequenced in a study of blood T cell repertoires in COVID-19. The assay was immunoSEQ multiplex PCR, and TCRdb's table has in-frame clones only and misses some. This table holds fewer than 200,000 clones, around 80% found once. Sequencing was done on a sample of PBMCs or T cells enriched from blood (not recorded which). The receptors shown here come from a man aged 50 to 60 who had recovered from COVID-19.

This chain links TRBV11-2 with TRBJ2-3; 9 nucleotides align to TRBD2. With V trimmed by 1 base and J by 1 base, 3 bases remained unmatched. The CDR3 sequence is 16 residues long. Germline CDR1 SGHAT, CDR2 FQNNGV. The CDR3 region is CASSLVRGGGTDTQYF. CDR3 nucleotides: TGTGCCAGCAGCTTAGTCCGCGGGGGGGGCACAGATACGCAGTATTTT.

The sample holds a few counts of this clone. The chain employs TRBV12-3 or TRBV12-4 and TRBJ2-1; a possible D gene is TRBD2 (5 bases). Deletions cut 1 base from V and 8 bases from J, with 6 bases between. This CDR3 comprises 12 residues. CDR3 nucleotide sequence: TGTGCCAGCAGTTTAGGGAGGTATGAGCAGTTCTTC. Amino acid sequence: CASSLGRYEQFF.

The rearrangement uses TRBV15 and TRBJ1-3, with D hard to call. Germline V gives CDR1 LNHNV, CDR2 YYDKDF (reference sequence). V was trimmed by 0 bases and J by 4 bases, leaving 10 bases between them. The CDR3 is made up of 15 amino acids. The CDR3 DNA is TGTGCCACCAGCAGAGATGAGTTCGCCGGAAACACCATATATTTT. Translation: CATSRDEFAGNTIYF.

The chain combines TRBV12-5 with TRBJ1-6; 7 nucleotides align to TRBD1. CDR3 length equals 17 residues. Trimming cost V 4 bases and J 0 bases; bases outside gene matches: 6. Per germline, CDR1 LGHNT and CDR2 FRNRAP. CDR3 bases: TGTGCTAGTGGTTCGCAGACAGGGAGCTCCTATAATTCACCCCTCCACTTT. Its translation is CASGSQTGSSYNSPLHF.

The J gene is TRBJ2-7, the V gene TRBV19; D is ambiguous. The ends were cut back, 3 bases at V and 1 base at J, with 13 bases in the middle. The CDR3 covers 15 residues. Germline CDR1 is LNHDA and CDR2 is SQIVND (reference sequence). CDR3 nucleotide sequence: TGTGCCAGTAGTATTGAGGCGGTCGGATCCTACGAGCAGTACTTC. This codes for CASSIEAVGSYEQYF.

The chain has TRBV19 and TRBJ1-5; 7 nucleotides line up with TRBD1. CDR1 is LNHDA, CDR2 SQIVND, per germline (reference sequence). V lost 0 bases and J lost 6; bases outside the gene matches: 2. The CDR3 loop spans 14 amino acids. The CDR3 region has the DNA TGTGCCAGTAGTATAGACAGGGGGGTTCAGCCCCAGCATTTT. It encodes CASSIDRGVQPQHF.

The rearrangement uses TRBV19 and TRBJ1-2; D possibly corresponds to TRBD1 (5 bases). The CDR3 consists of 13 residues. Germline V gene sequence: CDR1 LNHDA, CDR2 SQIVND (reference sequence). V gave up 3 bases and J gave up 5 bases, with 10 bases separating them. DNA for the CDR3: TGTGCCAGTAGTATTTCTAAGGGGTATGGCTACACCTTC. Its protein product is CASSISKGYGYTF.

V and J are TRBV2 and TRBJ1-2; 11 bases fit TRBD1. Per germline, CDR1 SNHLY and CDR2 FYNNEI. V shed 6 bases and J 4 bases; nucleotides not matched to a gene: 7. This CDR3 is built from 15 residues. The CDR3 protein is CASRPGQGELYGYTF. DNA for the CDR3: TGTGCCAGCAGACCGGGACAGGGGGAACTCTATGGCTACACCTTC. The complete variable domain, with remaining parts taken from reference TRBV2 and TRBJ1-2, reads EPEVTQTPSHQVTQMGQEVILRCVPISNHLYFYWYRQILGQKVEFLVSFYNNEISEKSEIFDDQFSVERPDGSNFTLKIRSTKLEDSAMYFCASRPGQGELYGYTFGSGTRLTVV.

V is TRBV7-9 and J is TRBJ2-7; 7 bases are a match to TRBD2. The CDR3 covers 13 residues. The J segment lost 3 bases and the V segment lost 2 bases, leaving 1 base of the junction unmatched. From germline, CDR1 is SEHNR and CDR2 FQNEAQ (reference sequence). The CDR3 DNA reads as TGTGCCAGCAGCTTAAGCGGGAACTACGAGCAGTACTTC. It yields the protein CASSLSGNYEQYF.

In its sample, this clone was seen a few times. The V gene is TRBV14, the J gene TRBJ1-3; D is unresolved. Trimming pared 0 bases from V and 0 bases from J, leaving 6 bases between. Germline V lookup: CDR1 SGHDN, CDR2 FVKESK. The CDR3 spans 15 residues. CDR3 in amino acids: CASSQDLSSGNTIYF. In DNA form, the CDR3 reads TGTGCCAGCAGCCAAGATCTGTCCTCTGGAAACACCATATATTTT.

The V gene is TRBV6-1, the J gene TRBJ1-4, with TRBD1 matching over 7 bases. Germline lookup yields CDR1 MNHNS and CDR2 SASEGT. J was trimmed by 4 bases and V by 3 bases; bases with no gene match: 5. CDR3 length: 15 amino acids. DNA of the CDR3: TGTGCCAGCAGTGACAACAGGGGCCGTAATGAAAAACTGTTTTTT. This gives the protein CASSDNRGRNEKLFF.

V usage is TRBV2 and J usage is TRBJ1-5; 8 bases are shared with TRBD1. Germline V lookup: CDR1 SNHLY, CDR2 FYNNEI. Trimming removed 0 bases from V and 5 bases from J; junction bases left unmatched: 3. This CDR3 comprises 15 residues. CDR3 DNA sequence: TGTGCCAGCAGTGAAGCGCAGGGGGCTTATCAGCCCCAGCATTTT. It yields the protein CASSEAQGAYQPQHF. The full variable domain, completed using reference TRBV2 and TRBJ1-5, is EPEVTQTPSHQVTQMGQEVILRCVPISNHLYFYWYRQILGQKVEFLVSFYNNEISEKSEIFDDQFSVERPDGSNFTLKIRSTKLEDSAMYFCASSEAQGAYQPQHFGDGTRLSIL.